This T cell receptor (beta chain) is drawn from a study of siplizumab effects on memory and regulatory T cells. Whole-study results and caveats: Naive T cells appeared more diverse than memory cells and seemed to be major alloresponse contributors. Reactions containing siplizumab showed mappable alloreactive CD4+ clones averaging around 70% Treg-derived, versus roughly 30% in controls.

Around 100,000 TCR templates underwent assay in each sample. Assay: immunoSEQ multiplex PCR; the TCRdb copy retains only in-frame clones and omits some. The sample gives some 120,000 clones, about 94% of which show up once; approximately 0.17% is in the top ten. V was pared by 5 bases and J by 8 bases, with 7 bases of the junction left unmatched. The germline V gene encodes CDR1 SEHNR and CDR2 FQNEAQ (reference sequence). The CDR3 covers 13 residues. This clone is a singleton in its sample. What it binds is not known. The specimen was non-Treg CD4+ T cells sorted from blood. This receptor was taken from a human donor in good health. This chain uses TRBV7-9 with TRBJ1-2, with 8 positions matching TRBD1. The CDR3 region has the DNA TGTGCCAGCAGCCTGCAGGGGGCCGGGGGCTACACCTTC. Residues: CASSLQGAGGYTF.